This T cell receptor (beta chain) comes out of a study of shared clonotypes between healthy human individuals. Per germline, CDR1 KGHSH and CDR2 LQKENI. There are 14 residues in the CDR3. Data came from immunoSEQ multiplex PCR; TCRdb stores just in-frame clones and leaves some out. The sample carries fewer than 650,000 clones, 76% recorded once. Details on this clone: The germline gene is not matched at one end of the junction; a read error may be the cause. Additional DNA sequences in this sample encode the identical CDR3.

V gene TRBV18 combines with J gene TRBJ1-1; D is uncertain. The sample was PBMCs. The clonotype comes from a middle-aged woman in good health. Some clones in this sample may be carry-over from other donors' samples. CDR3 sequence: CASSPLIASTEAFF. The CDR3, as DNA: TGTGCCAGCTCGCCACTTATCGCCAGCACTGAAGCTTTCTTT.